The source of this T cell receptor beta chain is a study of response to subunit inactivated influenza vaccine. Broader study findings: With each seasonal influenza vaccination, the authors suggested, few new T cells are recruited.

The CDR3 is 16 residues long. Germline V gene sequence: CDR1 LGHDT, CDR2 YNNKEL (reference sequence). The V and J ends lost 0 bases and 5 bases respectively, with 14 bases between them. Concerning this clonotype itself: The antigen remains unidentified.

From the RT-PCR reads, TCRdb called clonotypes with MiXCR, one entry per CDR3 protein. The profile shows 500,000 to 600,000 distinct CDR3 sequences, 12% to 15% of them singletons. The TCR originated in a man in his fifties who received an inactivated influenza vaccine. The sequenced sample was PBMCs from blood, obtained about 13 days after vaccination. The rearrangement joins TRBV3-1 to TRBJ2-1; D unresolved. CDR3 protein: CASSQDLAVWDNEQFF. CDR3 DNA: TGTGCCAGCAGCCAAGATCTTGCGGTATGGGACAATGAGCAGTTCTTC.